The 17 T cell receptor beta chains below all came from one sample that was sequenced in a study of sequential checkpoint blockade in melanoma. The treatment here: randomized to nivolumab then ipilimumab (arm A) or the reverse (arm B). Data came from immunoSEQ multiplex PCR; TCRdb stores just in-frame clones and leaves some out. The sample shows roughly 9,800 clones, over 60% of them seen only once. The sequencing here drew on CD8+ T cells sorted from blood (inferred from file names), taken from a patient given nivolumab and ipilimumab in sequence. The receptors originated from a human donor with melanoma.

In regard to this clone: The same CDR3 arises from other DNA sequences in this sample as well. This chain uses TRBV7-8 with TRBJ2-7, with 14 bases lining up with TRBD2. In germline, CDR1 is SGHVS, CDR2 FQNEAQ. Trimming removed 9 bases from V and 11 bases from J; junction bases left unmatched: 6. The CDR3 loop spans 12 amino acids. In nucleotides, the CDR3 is TGTGCCAGTAGCCGACTAGCGGGGGGGAAGTACTTC. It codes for CASSRLAGGKYF.

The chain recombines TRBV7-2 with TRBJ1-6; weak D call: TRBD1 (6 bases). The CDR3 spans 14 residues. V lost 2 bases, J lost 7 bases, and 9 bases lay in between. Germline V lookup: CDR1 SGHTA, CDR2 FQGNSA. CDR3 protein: CASSLYRENSPLHF. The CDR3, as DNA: TGTGCCAGCAGCTTATACAGGGAAAATTCACCCCTCCACTTT.

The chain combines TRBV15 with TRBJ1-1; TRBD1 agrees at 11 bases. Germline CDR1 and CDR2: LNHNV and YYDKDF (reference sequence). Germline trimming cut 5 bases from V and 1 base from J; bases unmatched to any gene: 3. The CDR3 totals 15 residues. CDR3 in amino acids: CATSVDRGQNTEAFF. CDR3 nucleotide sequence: TGTGCCACCAGCGTGGACAGGGGGCAGAACACTGAAGCTTTCTTT.

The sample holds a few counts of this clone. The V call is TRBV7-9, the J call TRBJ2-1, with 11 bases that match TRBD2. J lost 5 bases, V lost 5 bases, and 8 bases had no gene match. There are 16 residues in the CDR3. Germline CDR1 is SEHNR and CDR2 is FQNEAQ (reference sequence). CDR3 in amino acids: CASSHVPSGGHNEQFF. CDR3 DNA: TGTGCCAGCAGCCACGTTCCTAGCGGGGGGCACAATGAGCAGTTCTTC.

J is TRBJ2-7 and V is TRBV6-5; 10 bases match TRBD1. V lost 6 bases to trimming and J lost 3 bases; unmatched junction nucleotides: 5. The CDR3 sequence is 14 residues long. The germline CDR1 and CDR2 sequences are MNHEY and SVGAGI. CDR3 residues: CASSQGQGYYEQYF. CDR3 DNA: TGTGCCAGCAGCCAGGGACAGGGGTACTACGAGCAGTACTTC.

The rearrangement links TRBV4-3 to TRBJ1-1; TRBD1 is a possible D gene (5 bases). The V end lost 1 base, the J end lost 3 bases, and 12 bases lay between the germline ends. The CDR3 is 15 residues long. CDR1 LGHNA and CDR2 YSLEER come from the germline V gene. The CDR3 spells CASSQVQAGYTEAFF. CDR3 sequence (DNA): TGCGCCAGCAGCCAAGTACAGGCAGGGTACACTGAAGCTTTCTTT.

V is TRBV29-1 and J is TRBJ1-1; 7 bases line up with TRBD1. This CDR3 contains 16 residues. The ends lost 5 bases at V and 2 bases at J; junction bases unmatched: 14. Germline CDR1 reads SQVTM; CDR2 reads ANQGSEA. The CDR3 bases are TGCAGCGTTAGCGGACAGGTCTCAGACCTAAACACTGAAGCTTTCTTT. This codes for CSVSGQVSDLNTEAFF.

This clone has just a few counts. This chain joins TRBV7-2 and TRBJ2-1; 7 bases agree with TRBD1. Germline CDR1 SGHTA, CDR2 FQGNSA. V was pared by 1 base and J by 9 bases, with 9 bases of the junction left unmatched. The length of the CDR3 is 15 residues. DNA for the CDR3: TGTGCCAGCAGCTTAGGAGGGGGCGCCGGTAGTGAGCAGTTCTTC. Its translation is CASSLGGGAGSEQFF.

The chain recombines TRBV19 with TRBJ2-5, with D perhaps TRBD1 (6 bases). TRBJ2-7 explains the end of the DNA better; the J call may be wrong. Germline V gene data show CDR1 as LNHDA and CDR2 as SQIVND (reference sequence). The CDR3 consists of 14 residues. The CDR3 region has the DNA TGTGCCAGTAGTATAAGTAGGACAGCCTACGAGCAGTACTTC. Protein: CASSISRTAYEQYF.

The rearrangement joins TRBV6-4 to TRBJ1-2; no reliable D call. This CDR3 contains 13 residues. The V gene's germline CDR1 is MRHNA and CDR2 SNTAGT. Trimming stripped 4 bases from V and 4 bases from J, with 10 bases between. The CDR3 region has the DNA TGTGCCAGCAGTGCCGGGAGGAGCTATGGCTACACCTTC. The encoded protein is CASSAGRSYGYTF.

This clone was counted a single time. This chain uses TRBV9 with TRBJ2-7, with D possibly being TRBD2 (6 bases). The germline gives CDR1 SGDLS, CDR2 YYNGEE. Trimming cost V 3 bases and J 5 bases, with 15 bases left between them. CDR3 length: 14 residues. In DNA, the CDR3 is TGTGCCAGCAGCGGGCGGGAAGGGTCCGACGAGCAGTACTTC. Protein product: CASSGREGSDEQYF.

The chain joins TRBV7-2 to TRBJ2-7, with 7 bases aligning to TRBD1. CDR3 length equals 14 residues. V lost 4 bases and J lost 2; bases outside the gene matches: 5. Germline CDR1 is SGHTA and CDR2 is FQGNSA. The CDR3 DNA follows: TGTGCCAGCAGCTACCGGGACAGCGCCTACGAGCAGTACTTC. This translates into CASSYRDSAYEQYF.

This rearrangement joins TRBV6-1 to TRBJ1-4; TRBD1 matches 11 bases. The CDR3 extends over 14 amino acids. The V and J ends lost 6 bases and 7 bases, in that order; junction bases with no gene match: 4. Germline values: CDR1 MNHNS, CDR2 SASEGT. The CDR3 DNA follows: TGTGCCAGCAGAGGACAGGGGGCGCGTGAAAAACTGTTTTTT. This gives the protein CASRGQGAREKLFF.

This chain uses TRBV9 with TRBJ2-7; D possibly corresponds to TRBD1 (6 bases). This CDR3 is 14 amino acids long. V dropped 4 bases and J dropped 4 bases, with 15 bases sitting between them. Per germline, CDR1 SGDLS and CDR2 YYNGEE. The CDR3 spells CASSLRDTPYEQYF. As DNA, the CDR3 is TGTGCCAGCAGCCTCCGGGACACCCCTTACGAGCAGTACTTC.

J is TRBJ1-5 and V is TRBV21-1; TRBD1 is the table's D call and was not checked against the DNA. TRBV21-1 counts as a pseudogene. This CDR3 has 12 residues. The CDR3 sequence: CASKTRRQPQHF. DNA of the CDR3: TGTGCCAGCAAGACCAGGCGACAGCCCCAGCATTTT.

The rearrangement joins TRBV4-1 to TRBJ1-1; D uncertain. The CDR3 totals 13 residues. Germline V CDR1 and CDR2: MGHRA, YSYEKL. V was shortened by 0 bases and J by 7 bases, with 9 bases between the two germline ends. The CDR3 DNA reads TGCGCCAGCAGCCAAGATTGGGCAATTGAAGCTTTCTTT. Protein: CASSQDWAIEAFF.

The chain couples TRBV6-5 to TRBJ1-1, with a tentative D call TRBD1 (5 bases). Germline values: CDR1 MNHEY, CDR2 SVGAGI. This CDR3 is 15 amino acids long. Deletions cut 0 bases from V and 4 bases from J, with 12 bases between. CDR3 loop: CASSYSGGGGTEAFF. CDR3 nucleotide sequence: TGTGCCAGCAGTTACTCGGGGGGAGGAGGCACTGAAGCTTTCTTT.